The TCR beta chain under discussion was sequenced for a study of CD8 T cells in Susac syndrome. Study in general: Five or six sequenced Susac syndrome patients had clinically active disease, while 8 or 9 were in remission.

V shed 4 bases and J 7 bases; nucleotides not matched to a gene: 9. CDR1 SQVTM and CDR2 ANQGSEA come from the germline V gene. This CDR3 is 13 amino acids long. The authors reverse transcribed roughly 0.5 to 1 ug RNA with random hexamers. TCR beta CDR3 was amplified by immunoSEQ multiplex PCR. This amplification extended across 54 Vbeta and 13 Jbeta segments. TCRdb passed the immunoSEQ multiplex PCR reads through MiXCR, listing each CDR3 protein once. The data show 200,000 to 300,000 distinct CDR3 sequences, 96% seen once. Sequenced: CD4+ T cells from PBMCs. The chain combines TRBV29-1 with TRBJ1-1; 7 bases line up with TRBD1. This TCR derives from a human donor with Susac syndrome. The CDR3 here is CSVGTGGNLEAFF. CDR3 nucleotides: TGCAGCGTTGGGACAGGTGGAAACCTTGAAGCTTTCTTT.